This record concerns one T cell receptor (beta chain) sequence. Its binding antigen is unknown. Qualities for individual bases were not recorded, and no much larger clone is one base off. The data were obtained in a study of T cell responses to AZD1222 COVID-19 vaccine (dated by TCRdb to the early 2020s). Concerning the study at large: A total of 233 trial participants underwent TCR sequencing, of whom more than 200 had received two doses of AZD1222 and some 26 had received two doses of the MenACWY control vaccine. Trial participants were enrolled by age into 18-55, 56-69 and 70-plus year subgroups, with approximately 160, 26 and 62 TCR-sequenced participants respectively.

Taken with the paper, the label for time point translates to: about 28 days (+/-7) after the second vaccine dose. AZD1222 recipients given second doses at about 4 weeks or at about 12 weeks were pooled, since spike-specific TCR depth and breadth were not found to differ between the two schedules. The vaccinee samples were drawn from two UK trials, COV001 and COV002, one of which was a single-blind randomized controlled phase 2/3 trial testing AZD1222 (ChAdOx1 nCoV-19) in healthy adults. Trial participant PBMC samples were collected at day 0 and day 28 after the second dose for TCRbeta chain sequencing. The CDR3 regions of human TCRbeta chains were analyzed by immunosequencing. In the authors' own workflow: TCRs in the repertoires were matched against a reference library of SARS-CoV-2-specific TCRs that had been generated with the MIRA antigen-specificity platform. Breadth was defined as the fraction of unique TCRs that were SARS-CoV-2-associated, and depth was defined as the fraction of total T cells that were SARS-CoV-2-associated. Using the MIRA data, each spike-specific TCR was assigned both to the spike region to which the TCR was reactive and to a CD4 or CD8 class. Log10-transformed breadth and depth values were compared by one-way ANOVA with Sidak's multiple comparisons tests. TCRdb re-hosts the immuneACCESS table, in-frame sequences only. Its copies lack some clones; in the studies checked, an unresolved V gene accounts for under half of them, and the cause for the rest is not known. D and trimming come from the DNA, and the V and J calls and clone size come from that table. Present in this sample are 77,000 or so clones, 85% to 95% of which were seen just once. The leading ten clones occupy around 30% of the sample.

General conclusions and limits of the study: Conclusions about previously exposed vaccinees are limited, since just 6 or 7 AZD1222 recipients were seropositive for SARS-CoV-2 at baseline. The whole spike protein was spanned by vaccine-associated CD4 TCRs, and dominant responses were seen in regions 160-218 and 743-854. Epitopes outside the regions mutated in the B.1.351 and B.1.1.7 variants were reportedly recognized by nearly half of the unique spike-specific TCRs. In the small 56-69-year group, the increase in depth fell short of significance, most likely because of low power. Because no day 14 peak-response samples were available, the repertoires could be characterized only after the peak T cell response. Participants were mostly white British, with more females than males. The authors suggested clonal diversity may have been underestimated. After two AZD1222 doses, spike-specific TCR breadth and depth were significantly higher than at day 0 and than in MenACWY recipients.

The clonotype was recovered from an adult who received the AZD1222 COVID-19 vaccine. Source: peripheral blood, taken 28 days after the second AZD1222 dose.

The DNA reads TGCAGCGTTAGGAGCGGTACTAGCACAGATACGCAGTATTTT. Its coded protein is CSVRSGTSTDTQYF. The rearranged segments are TRBV29-1 and TRBJ2-3; perhaps TRBD2 is the D gene, with 5 bases matching. The trim is 5 bases for V and 0 bases for J, with a gap of 12 bases between the germline ends. CDR1 and CDR2 are read off the germline V gene as SQVTM and ANQGSEA. Taken from cysteine to phenylalanine, the CDR3 has 14 residues. CDR3 DNA is the only sequence kept; it has 42 bases, read in frame from the first base.